This T cell receptor beta chain was recorded in a study of T cell responses to AZD1222 COVID-19 vaccine (dated by TCRdb to the early 2020s). For the study in its entirety: AZD1222 recipients given second doses at about 4 weeks or at about 12 weeks were pooled, since spike-specific TCR depth and breadth were not found to differ between the two schedules. TCR sequencing covered 230 or so trial participants: approximately 200 given two doses of AZD1222 and about 26 given two doses of MenACWY control vaccine. Trial participants were enrolled by age into subgroups of 18-55, 56-69 and 70-plus years, and around 150, 28 and 57 TCR-sequenced participants, respectively, were included in these subgroups.

Per the germline V gene (reference sequence), GTSNPN is the CDR1 and SVGIG is the CDR2. Reading from cysteine to phenylalanine, the CDR3 counts 16 amino acids. Only the CDR3 DNA is retained, 48 bases long and in frame from the first base. Trimming costs V 2 bases and J 4 bases, and their ends lie 20 bases apart. As to this clone: Its antigen is unknown. No clone much larger than this one lies a single base away; base qualities are absent.

The CDR3 regions of human TCRbeta chains were subjected to immunosequencing. The paper's data handling went like this. Repertoire TCRs were matched against a reference library of SARS-CoV-2-specific TCRs generated with the MIRA antigen-specificity platform. Breadth was defined as the fraction of unique TCRs that were SARS-CoV-2-associated. Depth was defined as the fraction of total T cells that were SARS-CoV-2-associated. Each spike-specific TCR was assigned to its reactive spike region and to a CD4 or CD8 class using the MIRA data. Log10-transformed breadth and depth values were compared by one-way ANOVA with Sidak's multiple comparisons tests. Entries here come from immuneACCESS through TCRdb and include only in-frame sequences with V and J called. Some clones fail to appear in such tables; in the studies checked, an unresolved V gene covers under half of the shortfall, and the cause of the remainder is unknown. The V and J calls and clone size were taken over from that table, and D and trimming were inferred from the DNA. The sample data list around 140,000 clones, and around 89% of these were observed just once. The ten largest clones represent 2.5% to 3.5% of the sample.

Per the publication, the time point label means: baseline before first vaccination. The vaccinee samples were drawn from two UK trials, COV001 and COV002, one of which was a single-blind randomized controlled phase 2/3 trial testing AZD1222 (ChAdOx1 nCoV-19) in healthy adults. For TCRbeta chain sequencing, PBMC samples were collected from trial participants at day 0 and at day 28 after the second dose. Study-wide findings and limitations: Participants were mostly white British, with more females than males. The authors suggested clonal diversity may have been underestimated. Because no day 14 peak-response samples were available, repertoires were characterized only after the peak T cell response. After two AZD1222 doses, spike-specific TCR breadth and depth were significantly higher than at day 0 and than in MenACWY recipients. Reportedly, almost half of the unique spike-specific TCRs recognized epitopes lying outside the regions that are mutated in the B.1.351 and B.1.1.7 variants. Conclusions about previously exposed vaccinees are limited because only five to seven AZD1222 recipients were SARS-CoV-2 seropositive at baseline. The vaccine-associated CD4 TCRs covered the entire spike protein, and the dominant responses fell in regions 160-218 and 743-854. In the small 56-69-year group, the increase in depth fell short of significance, most likely because of low power.

Sequencing used peripheral blood, obtained on day 0 of AZD1222 vaccination. The TCR originated in an adult in good health. The chain was built from TRBV30 and TRBJ1-2, with a weak D call of TRBD1 (5 bases match). The nucleotides are TGTGCCTGGAGTAACCTCCGCGGTGGGGCCATCTATGGCTACACCTTC. This yields the protein CAWSNLRGGAIYGYTF.